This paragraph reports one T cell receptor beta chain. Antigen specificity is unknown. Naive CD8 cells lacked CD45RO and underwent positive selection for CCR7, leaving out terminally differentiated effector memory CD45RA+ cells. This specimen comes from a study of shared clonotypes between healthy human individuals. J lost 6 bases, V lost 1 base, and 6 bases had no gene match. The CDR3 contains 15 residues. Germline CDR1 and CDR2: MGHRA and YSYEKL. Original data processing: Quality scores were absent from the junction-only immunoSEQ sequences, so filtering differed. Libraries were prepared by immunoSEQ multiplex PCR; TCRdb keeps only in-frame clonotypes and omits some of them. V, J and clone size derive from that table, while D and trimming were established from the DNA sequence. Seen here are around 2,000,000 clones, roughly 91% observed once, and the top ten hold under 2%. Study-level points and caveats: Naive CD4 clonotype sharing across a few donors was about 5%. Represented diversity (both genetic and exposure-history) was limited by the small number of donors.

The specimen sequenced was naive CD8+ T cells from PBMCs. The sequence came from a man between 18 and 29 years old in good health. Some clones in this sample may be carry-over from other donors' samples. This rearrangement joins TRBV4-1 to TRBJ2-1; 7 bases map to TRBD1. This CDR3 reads CASSQGPGQANEQFF. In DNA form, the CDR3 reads TGCGCCAGCAGCCAAGGGCCCGGACAGGCCAATGAGCAGTTCTTC.